What follows are 25 T cell receptor beta chains derived from one specimen sequenced in a study of cytomegalovirus exposure and HLA in healthy donors. This PCR relied on a set of 60 Vbeta primers and 13 Jbeta primers. TCRdb's table, derived via immunoSEQ multiplex PCR, lists solely in-frame clones and lacks some. The sample lists 100,000 to 120,000 clones, more than 60% occurring once. Sample: PBMCs. The receptors were sampled from a middle-aged woman in good health and CMV-seropositive.

This chain uses TRBV19 with TRBJ2-5; 7 bases map to TRBD1. V lost 5 bases to trimming and J lost 1 base; unmatched junction nucleotides: 13. This CDR3 comprises 17 residues. Germline values: CDR1 LNHDA, CDR2 SQIVND (reference sequence). CDR3: CASSLLGQKGLQETQYF. The DNA of the CDR3 is TGTGCCAGTAGTCTCCTGGGACAGAAGGGCCTCCAAGAGACCCAGTACTTC.

This sequence joins TRBV5-1 and TRBJ2-3; 7 bases line up with TRBD1. The V gene's germline CDR1 is SGHRS and CDR2 YFSETQ. The ends lost 3 bases at V and 1 base at J; junction bases unmatched: 5. CDR3 length: 15 residues. The chain's CDR3 is CASSSWTGRTDTQYF. The CDR3 DNA reads TGCGCCAGCAGCTCATGGACAGGCCGCACAGATACGCAGTATTTT. Supplemented by reference TRBV5-1 and TRBJ2-3, the full variable domain reads KAGVTQTPRYLIKTRGQQVTLSCSPISGHRSVSWYQQTPGQGLQFLFEYFSETQRNKGNFPGRFSGRQFSNSRSEMNVSTLELGDSALYLCASSSWTGRTDTQYFGPGTRLTVL.

The chain joins TRBV18 to TRBJ1-1; D call uncertain. The CDR3 extends over 15 amino acids. Germline lookup yields CDR1 KGHSH and CDR2 LQKENI. V lost 6 bases and J 3 bases, leaving 17 bases between the germline ends. CDR3 loop: CASSTSIGYDTEAFF. In DNA form, the CDR3 reads TGTGCCAGCTCCACCAGTATCGGGTATGACACTGAAGCTTTCTTT.

This sequence joins TRBV28 and TRBJ2-1, with 7 nucleotides matching TRBD2. Germline lookup yields CDR1 MDHEN and CDR2 SYDVKM. The length of the CDR3 is 16 residues. V dropped 8 bases and J dropped 0; count of bases not matched to a gene: 10. The CDR3 nucleotides are TGTGCCAGCTACAAAAGGGAGGGACCCTCCTACAATGAGCAGTTCTTC. Translation gives CASYKREGPSYNEQFF.

This clone was seen more than once but under ten times. The chain combines TRBV14 with TRBJ2-5; D possibly corresponds to TRBD2 (6 bases). The J call is doubtful: the DNA matches TRBJ2-7 better. CDR3 size: 15 residues. Germline CDR1 SGHDN, CDR2 FVKESK. CDR3 nucleotides: TGTGCCAGCAGCCAAGAGAGGAGCGGGTCTTACGAGCAGTACTTC. Encoded protein: CASSQERSGSYEQYF.

The chain has TRBV28 and TRBJ1-1; D might be TRBD1 (5 bases). Germline V gene lookup returns CDR1 MDHEN and CDR2 SYDVKM. This CDR3 has 14 amino acids. Trimming removed 3 bases at V and 2 bases at J, with 10 bases between. The CDR3 loop is CASSLGQGNTEAFF. The DNA for the CDR3 is TGTGCCAGCAGTTTGGGGCAGGGTAACACTGAAGCTTTCTTT.

V is TRBV28 and J is TRBJ2-2; D perhaps matches TRBD2 (5 bases). The CDR3 contains 15 residues. Trimming shortened V by 6 bases and J by 3 bases, and 14 bases separated the two germline ends. Germline V gene sequence: CDR1 MDHEN, CDR2 SYDVKM. The CDR3 bases are TGTGCCAGCAGGCTAAAAGACGGGGACACCGGGGAGCTGTTTTTT. This translates into CASRLKDGDTGELFF.

In this sample, this clone turned up a few times. V and J are TRBV5-6 and TRBJ2-5; 12 bases line up with TRBD2. The CDR3 runs 16 residues. J lost 1 base, V lost 1 base, and 2 bases had no gene match. Looked up from germline, CDR1 is SGHDT and CDR2 is YYEEEE. In DNA, the CDR3 is TGTGCCAGCAGCTTGACTAGCGGGGGGCTCCAAGAGACCCAGTACTTC. This translates into CASSLTSGGLQETQYF.

The chain employs TRBV9 and TRBJ2-1, with 12 bases identical to TRBD2. The CDR3 totals 17 residues. The junction had 8 bases not matched to a gene; V was cut back by 3 bases and J by 4 bases. The germline V gene encodes CDR1 SGDLS and CDR2 YYNGEE. CDR3 DNA: TGTGCCAGCAGCGCAAGACTAGCGGGGGATTTTTACAATGAGCAGTTCTTC. This gives the protein CASSARLAGDFYNEQFF.

The CDR3 loop is CASSQDYPGTDYPLHF. The DNA for the CDR3 is TGTGCCAGCAGCCAAGATTACCCCGGGACAGACTATCCCCTCCACTTT. V is TRBV4-2 and J is TRBJ1-6; TRBD1 agrees at 7 bases. The CDR3 is 16 amino acids. With 0 bases clipped from V and 13 bases from J, the junction kept 12 bases outside the gene matches. Germline V CDR1 and CDR2: LGHNA, YNFKEQ.

This chain connects TRBV5-1 to TRBJ1-2, with TRBD1 matching 7 bases. Unmatched junction bases numbered 2, after V lost 2 bases and J lost 1 base. This CDR3 has 14 amino acids. Germline CDR1 SGHRS, CDR2 YFSETQ. This CDR3 reads CASSFWDSNYGYTF. In DNA, the CDR3 is TGCGCCAGCAGCTTTTGGGACAGTAACTATGGCTACACCTTC. Filled out from reference TRBV5-1 and TRBJ1-2, the complete variable domain reads KAGVTQTPRYLIKTRGQQVTLSCSPISGHRSVSWYQQTPGQGLQFLFEYFSETQRNKGNFPGRFSGRQFSNSRSEMNVSTLELGDSALYLCASSFWDSNYGYTFGSGTRLTVV.

This clone was seen more than once but under ten times. V usage is TRBV15 and J usage is TRBJ2-3; D is ambiguous. This CDR3 has 16 residues. V dropped 1 base and J dropped 0 bases, with 11 bases sitting between them. Germline V gives CDR1 LNHNV, CDR2 YYDKDF (reference sequence). CDR3 DNA: TGTGCCACCAGCAGAGCCCCAGGTCGGAGCACAGATACGCAGTATTTT. Translated, it gives CATSRAPGRSTDTQYF.

The chain recombines TRBV28 with TRBJ2-5; TRBD2 aligns across 9 bases. V was clipped by 3 bases and J by 7 bases; unmatched bases: 9. CDR3 length equals 15 residues. Germline V gene lookup returns CDR1 MDHEN and CDR2 SYDVKM. The CDR3 DNA follows: TGTGCCAGCAGTTTCCTAGCGGGGCCCGAGGGGACCCAGTACTTC. It yields the protein CASSFLAGPEGTQYF.

J is TRBJ2-1 and V is TRBV13, with D possibly being TRBD2 (6 bases). With 4 bases removed from V and 10 bases from J, the gap between germline ends came to 8 bases. This CDR3 contains 11 residues. Germline lookup yields CDR1 PRHDT and CDR2 FYEKMQ (reference sequence). Written as DNA, the CDR3 is TGTGCCAGCAGCTCGACTAGAGAGCAGTTCTTC. Translation gives CASSSTREQFF.

This clone was recorded a few times. This chain uses TRBV2 with TRBJ2-4; unclear D gene. The CDR3 loop spans 19 amino acids. Per germline, CDR1 SNHLY and CDR2 FYNNEI. Trimming left V 7 bases short and J 8 bases short, with 33 bases between. DNA for the CDR3: TGTGCCAGCAACCCCCTGCCCCCGGTAGATAGCTACGTCGGCCACATTCAGTACTTC. Protein product: CASNPLPPVDSYVGHIQYF.

This clone occurred a few times. The V and J genes are TRBV19 and TRBJ2-2; 11 bases line up with TRBD1. The CDR3 spans 13 residues. CDR1 and CDR2 from the germline V gene are LNHDA and SQIVND (reference sequence). V trimming: 9 bases; J trimming: 7 bases; junction bases outside the gene matches: 4. The CDR3 spells CASGQGADGELFF. The CDR3 DNA follows: TGTGCCAGCGGACAGGGGGCTGACGGGGAGCTGTTTTTT.

V gene TRBV5-5 combines with J gene TRBJ2-6; D might be TRBD1 (6 bases). The CDR3 runs 18 residues. Germline V gives CDR1 SGHKS, CDR2 YYEKEE (reference sequence). V lost 2 bases, J lost 0 bases, and 15 bases lay in between. The CDR3 region is CASSFGTRIRSGANVLTF. As DNA, the CDR3 is TGTGCCAGCAGCTTCGGGACACGTATCCGCTCTGGGGCCAACGTCCTGACTTTC.

Only one count was recorded for this clone. The gene calls are TRBV20-1 and TRBJ2-7; 10 bases align to TRBD2. Germline CDR1 reads DFQATT; CDR2 reads SNEGSKA (reference sequence). The length of the CDR3 is 11 residues. CDR3 sequence (DNA): TGCTCAGCGGGGGGGGCCTACGAGCAGTACTTC. Translating it yields CSAGGAYEQYF.

This chain joins TRBV5-1 and TRBJ1-5; TRBD1 might be the D (6 bases). The CDR3 loop spans 15 amino acids. Germline V gene lookup returns CDR1 SGHRS and CDR2 YFSETQ. Trimming took 4 bases from V and 4 from J, leaving 15 bases between them. The CDR3 sequence is CASSPDSDPNQPQHF. The CDR3 DNA reads TGCGCCAGCAGCCCGGACAGTGACCCGAATCAGCCCCAGCATTTT.

The chain uses TRBV5-1 and TRBJ1-4; D is perhaps TRBD1 (5 bases). V was trimmed by 5 bases and J by 7 bases, leaving 12 bases between them. CDR3 length: 13 amino acids. Germline-derived CDR1 and CDR2 are SGHRS and YFSETQ. Here the CDR3 reads CASRPAQGEKLFF. CDR3 nucleotides: TGCGCCAGCAGGCCCGCCCAGGGTGAAAAACTGTTTTTT.

In DNA form, the CDR3 reads TGCGCCAGCAGCCAAGAGAGGACTAGCGGTCAACAGTTCTTC. Amino acids: CASSQERTSGQQFF. The chain uses TRBV4-3 and TRBJ2-1, with 10 bases aligning to TRBD2. This CDR3 is built from 14 residues. Germline-derived CDR1 and CDR2 are LGHNA and YSLEER. V was clipped by 0 bases and J by 13 bases; unmatched bases: 6.

The CDR3 loop reads CASSPRTGGGYEQYF. The CDR3 DNA reads TGCGCCAGCAGCCCCAGAACGGGGGGAGGTTACGAGCAGTACTTC. V gene TRBV5-1 combines with J gene TRBJ2-7, with 7 bases aligning to TRBD2. This CDR3 spans 15 amino acids. The trim removed 4 bases at V and 4 bases at J, leaving 11 bases unmatched. The germline V gene encodes CDR1 SGHRS and CDR2 YFSETQ. Together with reference TRBV5-1 and TRBJ2-7, the CDR3 gives the full variable domain: KAGVTQTPRYLIKTRGQQVTLSCSPISGHRSVSWYQQTPGQGLQFLFEYFSETQRNKGNFPGRFSGRQFSNSRSEMNVSTLELGDSALYLCASSPRTGGGYEQYFGPGTRLTVT.

The chain employs TRBV5-6 and TRBJ1-2; 9 bases are shared with TRBD1. This CDR3 is 14 amino acids long. Germline CDR1 reads SGHDT; CDR2 reads YYEEEE. Trimming cost V 1 base and J 8 bases; bases outside gene matches: 6. CDR3: CASSLRDRDSGYTF. The CDR3, as DNA: TGTGCCAGCAGCTTGCGGGACAGGGATTCGGGCTACACCTTC.

V gene TRBV18 combines with J gene TRBJ1-1; 9 positions agree with TRBD1. There are 14 residues in the CDR3. The trim removed 11 bases at V and 2 bases at J, leaving 9 bases unmatched. CDR1 is KGHSH, CDR2 LQKENI, per germline. CDR3 residues: CAGSTTGGNTEAFF. The DNA for the CDR3 is TGTGCCGGATCGACGACAGGGGGTAACACTGAAGCTTTCTTT. Together with reference TRBV18 and TRBJ1-1, the CDR3 gives the full variable domain: NAGVMQNPRHLVRRRGQEARLRCSPMKGHSHVYWYRQLPEEGLKFMVYLQKENIIDESGMPKERFSAEFPKEGPSILRIQQVVRGDSAAYFCAGSTTGGNTEAFFGQGTRLTVV.

This rearrangement joins TRBV4-3 to TRBJ1-5; the match to TRBD1 covers 9 bases. The length of the CDR3 is 17 residues. Per germline, CDR1 LGHNA and CDR2 YSLEER. The J segment lost 5 bases and the V segment lost 4 bases, leaving 12 bases of the junction unmatched. DNA of the CDR3: TGCGCCAGCAGCCGAGGCGCCTGGGACAGGGAAGATCAGCCCCAGCATTTT. Its translation: CASSRGAWDREDQPQHF.